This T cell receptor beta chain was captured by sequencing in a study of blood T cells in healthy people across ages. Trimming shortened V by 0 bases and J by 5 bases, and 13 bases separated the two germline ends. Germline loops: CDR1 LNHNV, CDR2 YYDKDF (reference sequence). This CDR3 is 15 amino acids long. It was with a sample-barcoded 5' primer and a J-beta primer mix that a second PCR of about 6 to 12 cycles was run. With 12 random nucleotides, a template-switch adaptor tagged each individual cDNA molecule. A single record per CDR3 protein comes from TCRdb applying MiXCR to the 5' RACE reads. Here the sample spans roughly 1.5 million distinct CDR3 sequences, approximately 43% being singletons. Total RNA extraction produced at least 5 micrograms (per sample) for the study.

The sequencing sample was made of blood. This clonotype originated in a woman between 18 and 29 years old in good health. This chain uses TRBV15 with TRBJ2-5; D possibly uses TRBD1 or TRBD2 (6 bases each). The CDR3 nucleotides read TGTGCCACCAGCAGAGATCGCGGAGGGGGGGAGACCCAGTACTTC. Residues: CATSRDRGGGETQYF.